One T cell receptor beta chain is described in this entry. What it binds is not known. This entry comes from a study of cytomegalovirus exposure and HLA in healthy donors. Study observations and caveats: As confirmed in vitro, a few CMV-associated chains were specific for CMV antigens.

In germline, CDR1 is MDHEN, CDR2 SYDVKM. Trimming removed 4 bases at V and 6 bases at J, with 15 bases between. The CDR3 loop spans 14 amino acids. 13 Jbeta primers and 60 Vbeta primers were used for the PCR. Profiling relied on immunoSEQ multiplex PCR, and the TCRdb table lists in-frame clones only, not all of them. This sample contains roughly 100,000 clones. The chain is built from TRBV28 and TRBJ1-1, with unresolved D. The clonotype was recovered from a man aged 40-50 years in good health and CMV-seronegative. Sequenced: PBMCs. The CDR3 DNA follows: TGTGCCAGCAGTTCCCGGTCCAGGTTCCCTGAAGCTTTCTTT. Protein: CASSSRSRFPEAFF.